This T cell receptor (beta chain) was observed in a study of blood T cell repertoires in COVID-19. At the level of the study: COVID-19 samples, acute and convalescent, were from the United States, Italy and Spain.

The protocol was immunoSEQ multiplex PCR, while the TCRdb copy is restricted to in-frame clones and leaves out a portion. The sample has approximately 210,000 clones, 80% seen once; the top ten hold about 4.5%. This clone showed up just a few times. CDR1 and CDR2 from the germline V gene are SGHTA and FQGNSA. The CDR3 spans 15 residues. V shed 5 bases, J shed 0 bases, and the junction held 7 bases outside the gene matches. The TCR sequence derives from a man under 40 with acute COVID-19. The V call is TRBV7-2, the J call TRBJ2-7; 7 bases agree with TRBD1. The specimen sequenced was PBMCs or T cells enriched from blood (not recorded which). This CDR3 reads CASSVHSGGSYEQYF. The CDR3 coding sequence is TGTGCCAGCAGCGTACACTCAGGGGGCTCCTACGAGCAGTACTTC.